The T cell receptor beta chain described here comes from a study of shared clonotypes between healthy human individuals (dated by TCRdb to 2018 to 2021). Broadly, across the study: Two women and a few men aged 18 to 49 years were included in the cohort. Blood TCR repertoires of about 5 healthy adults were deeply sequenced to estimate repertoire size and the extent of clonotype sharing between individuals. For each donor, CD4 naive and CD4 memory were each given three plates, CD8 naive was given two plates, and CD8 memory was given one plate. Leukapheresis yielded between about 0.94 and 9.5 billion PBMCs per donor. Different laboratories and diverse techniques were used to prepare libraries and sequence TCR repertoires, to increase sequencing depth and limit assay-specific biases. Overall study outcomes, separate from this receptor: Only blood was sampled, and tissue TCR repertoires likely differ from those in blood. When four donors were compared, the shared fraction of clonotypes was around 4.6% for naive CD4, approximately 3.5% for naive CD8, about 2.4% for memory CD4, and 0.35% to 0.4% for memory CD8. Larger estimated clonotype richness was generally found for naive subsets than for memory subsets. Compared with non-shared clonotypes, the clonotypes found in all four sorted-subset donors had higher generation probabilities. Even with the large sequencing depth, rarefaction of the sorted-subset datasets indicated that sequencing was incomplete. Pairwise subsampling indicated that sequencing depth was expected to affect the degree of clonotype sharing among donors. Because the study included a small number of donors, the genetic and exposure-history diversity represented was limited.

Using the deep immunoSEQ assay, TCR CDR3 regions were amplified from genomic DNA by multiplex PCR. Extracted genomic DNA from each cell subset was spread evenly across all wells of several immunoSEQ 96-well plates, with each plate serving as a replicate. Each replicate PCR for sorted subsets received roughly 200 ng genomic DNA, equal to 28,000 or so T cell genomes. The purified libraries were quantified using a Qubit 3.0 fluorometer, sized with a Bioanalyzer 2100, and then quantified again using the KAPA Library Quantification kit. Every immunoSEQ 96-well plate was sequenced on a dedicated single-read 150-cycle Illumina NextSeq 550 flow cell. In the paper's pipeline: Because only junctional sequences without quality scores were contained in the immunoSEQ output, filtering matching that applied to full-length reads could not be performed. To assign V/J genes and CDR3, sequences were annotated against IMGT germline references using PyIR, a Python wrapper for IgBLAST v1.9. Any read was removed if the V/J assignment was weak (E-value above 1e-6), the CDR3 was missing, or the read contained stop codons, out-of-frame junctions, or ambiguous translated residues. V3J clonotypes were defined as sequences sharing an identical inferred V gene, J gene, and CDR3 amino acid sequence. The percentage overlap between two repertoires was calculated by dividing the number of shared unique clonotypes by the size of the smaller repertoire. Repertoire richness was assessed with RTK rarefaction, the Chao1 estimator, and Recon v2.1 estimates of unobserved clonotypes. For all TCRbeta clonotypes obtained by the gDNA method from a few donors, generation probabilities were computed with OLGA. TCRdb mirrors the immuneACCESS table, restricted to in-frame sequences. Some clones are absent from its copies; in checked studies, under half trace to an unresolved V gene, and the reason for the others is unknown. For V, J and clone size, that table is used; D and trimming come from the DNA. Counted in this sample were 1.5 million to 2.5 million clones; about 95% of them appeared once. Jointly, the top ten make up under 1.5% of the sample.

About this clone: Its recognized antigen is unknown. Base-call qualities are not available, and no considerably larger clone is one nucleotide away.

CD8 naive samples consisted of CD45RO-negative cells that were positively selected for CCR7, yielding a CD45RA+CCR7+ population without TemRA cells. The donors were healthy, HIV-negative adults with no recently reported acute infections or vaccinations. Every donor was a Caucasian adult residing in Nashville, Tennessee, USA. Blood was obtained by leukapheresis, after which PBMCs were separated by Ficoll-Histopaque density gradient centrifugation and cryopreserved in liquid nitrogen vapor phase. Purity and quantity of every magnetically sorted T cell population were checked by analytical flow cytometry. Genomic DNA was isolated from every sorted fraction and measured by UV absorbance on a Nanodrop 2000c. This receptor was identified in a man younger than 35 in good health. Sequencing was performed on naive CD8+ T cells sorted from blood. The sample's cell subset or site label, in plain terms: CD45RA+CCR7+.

The CDR3 in this case is CATSRGGRGLPSYEQYF. The DNA sequence reads TGTGCCACCAGCAGAGGGGGGCGGGGGTTGCCATCCTACGAGCAGTACTTC. The rearranged segments are TRBV15 and TRBJ2-7; a tentative D match to TRBD2 spans 7 bases. Counted from cysteine to phenylalanine, this CDR3 has 17 amino acids. Just CDR3 DNA is preserved here, 51 bases in frame from base 1. CDR1 and CDR2 were assigned from the germline V gene (reference sequence) as LNHNV and YYDKDF. The V and J ends are trimmed by 1 base and 1 base, leaving 17 bases between them. Supplemented by the reference TRBV15 and TRBJ2-7 proteins around the CDR3, the complete variable domain is DAMVIQNPRYQVTQFGKPVTLSCSQTLNHNVMYWYQQKSSQAPKLLFHYYDKDFNNEADTPDNFQSRRPNTSFCFLDIRSPGLGDTAMYLCATSRGGRGLPSYEQYFGPGTRLTVT.